Here is one T cell receptor beta chain with its context. Trimming removed 7 bases from V and 7 bases from J, with 11 bases in between. CDR3 length: 12 amino acids. CDR1 MNHEY and CDR2 SVGEGT come from the germline V gene. TCRdb ran MiXCR on the RT-PCR reads and lists one entry per CDR3 protein. The sample has almost 700,000 distinct CDR3 sequences; more than 13% are singletons. The V call is TRBV6-2 or TRBV6-3, the J call TRBJ2-1, with a weak D call TRBD2 (6 bases). Sequenced input: memory CD4+ T cells from blood. This TCR came from a female donor in good health, serving as a healthy control. This CDR3 reads CASTYSGNEQFF. The CDR3 nucleotides are TGTGCCAGCACCTATAGCGGTAATGAGCAGTTCTTC.